Listed below are T cell receptor beta chains from one sample, sequenced in a study of T cells in localized non-small cell lung cancer. TCRdb's table, derived via immunoSEQ multiplex PCR, lists solely in-frame clones and lacks some. The table records 50,000 to 65,000 clones, roughly 76% of them present only once. The sample here was PBMCs, taken before any cancer treatment. The receptors were gathered from a man aged 35-69 years with stage II lung adenocarcinoma. Each CDR3 is given with its conserved first and last residue. The D gene is left open where the match is weak. A row's size may be missing; if present it is once, few, many or a size class.

V: TRBV9
D: NA
J: TRBJ1-2
size: NA
DNA: TGTGCCAGCAGCGGGAATGCAGGAGGAGGGTTTGGCTACACCTTC
CDR3: CASSGNAGGGFGYTF

V: TRBV29-1
D: NA
J: TRBJ2-2
size: NA
DNA: TGCAGCGTTGACAGGGCCACCGGGGAGCTGTTTTTT
CDR3: CSVDRATGELFF

V: TRBV6-6
D: NA
J: TRBJ1-1
size: few
DNA: TGTGCCATGAAGGGGCCTTCGGGCACTGAAGCTTTCTTT
CDR3: CAMKGPSGTEAFF

V: TRBV6-5
D: NA
J: TRBJ1-1
size: NA
DNA: TGTGCCAGCAGTGGGACATTTGAAGCTTTCTTT
CDR3: CASSGTFEAFF

V: TRBV6-1
D: NA
J: TRBJ1-5
size: NA
DNA: TGTGCCAGCAGTGAGCAGGGTAACAATCAGCCCCAGCATTTT
CDR3: CASSEQGNNQPQHF

V: TRBV10-1
D: NA
J: TRBJ1-1
size: NA
DNA: TGCGCCAGCAGTGAGGGGACCTTCACTGAAGCTTTCTTT
CDR3: CASSEGTFTEAFF

V: TRBV19
D: NA
J: TRBJ2-7
size: NA
DNA: TGTGCCAGTAGTATGGGTGACAGGTCAAGCTCCTACGAGCAGTACTTC
CDR3: CASSMGDRSSSYEQYF

V: TRBV7-2
D: NA
J: TRBJ1-5
size: NA
DNA: TGTGCCAGCAGCTTAGCTCAGGCAAGCAATCAGCCCCAGCATTTT
CDR3: CASSLAQASNQPQHF

V: TRBV29-1
D: NA
J: TRBJ1-1
size: NA
DNA: TGCAGCGTTGAGGGGAGGCCTGAAGCTTTCTTT
CDR3: CSVEGRPEAFF

V: TRBV15
D: NA
J: TRBJ1-4
size: few
DNA: TGTGCCACCAGCAGACAGGGAGAGGAAAAACTGTTTTTT
CDR3: CATSRQGEEKLFF

V: TRBV4-2
D: NA
J: TRBJ1-5
size: NA
DNA: TGTGCCAGCAGCCAAGATAGGGGATTTATTGGCAATCAGCCCCAGCATTTT
CDR3: CASSQDRGFIGNQPQHF

V: TRBV6-5
D: NA
J: TRBJ1-3
size: NA
DNA: TGTGCCAGCAGTTACCGGCTTCCAAGCTCTGGAAACACCATATATTTT
CDR3: CASSYRLPSSGNTIYF

V: TRBV2
D: NA
J: TRBJ1-4
size: NA
DNA: TGTGCCAGCAGTGAAAACGGGCAGGAATCCGAAAAACTGTTTTTT
CDR3: CASSENGQESEKLFF

V: TRBV7-3
D: TRBD2
J: TRBJ2-1
size: NA
DNA: TGTGCCAGCAGCGTCGCCGGGACTAGCGGATACAATGAGCAGTTCTTC
CDR3: CASSVAGTSGYNEQFF

V: TRBV7-9
D: NA
J: TRBJ2-1
size: NA
DNA: TGTGCCAGCAGCCTTTTTAGTGGGTCCAGCAATGAGCAGTTCTTC
CDR3: CASSLFSGSSNEQFF

V: TRBV6-4
D: TRBD1
J: TRBJ2-2
size: NA
DNA: TGTGCCAGCAGCAGGACAGGGGACGGGGAGCTGTTTTTT
CDR3: CASSRTGDGELFF

V: TRBV5-1
D: NA
J: TRBJ1-5
size: NA
DNA: TGCGCCAGCAGCTTGGGAACCCAAGGCAATCAGCCCCAGCATTTT
CDR3: CASSLGTQGNQPQHF

V: TRBV6-5
D: NA
J: TRBJ1-6
size: NA
DNA: TGTGCCAGCAGTTACGGGAGCTCCTATAATTCACCCCTCCACTTT
CDR3: CASSYGSSYNSPLHF